This is a list of T cell receptor beta chains from one sample in a study of T cell responses to AZD1222 COVID-19 vaccine. TCRdb keeps only in-frame clones here, not all; method: immunoSEQ multiplex PCR. The sample comprises some 200,000 clones, roughly 92% of which are singletons, and about 3.5% rests with the top ten. Material: peripheral blood, obtained 28 days after the second AZD1222 dose. All receptors come from an adult who received the AZD1222 COVID-19 vaccine. Each CDR3 is given with its conserved first and last residue. The order of the fields is V gene, D gene, clone size, J gene, CDR3 protein, CDR3 DNA. The D gene is left open where the match is weak. A clone size is listed for some rows: how often the clone was seen (once, few, many), or a class if it is expanded.

v_gene: TRBV23-1
d_gene: .
abundance: .
j_gene: TRBJ2-7
CDR3aa: CASSQSLPGPKTCYEQYF
CDR3nt: TGCGCCAGCAGTCAATCCCTGCCCGGACCAAAAACCTGCTACGAGCAGTACTTC

v_gene: TRBV30
d_gene: TRBD1
abundance: .
j_gene: TRBJ1-5
CDR3aa: CAWSAGQGVINQPQHF
CDR3nt: TGTGCCTGGAGTGCGGGACAGGGAGTAATCAATCAGCCCCAGCATTTT

v_gene: TRBV25-1
d_gene: .
abundance: .
j_gene: TRBJ2-7
CDR3aa: CASSSPGVYEQYF
CDR3nt: TGTGCCAGCAGTAGCCCGGGGGTCTACGAGCAGTACTTC

v_gene: TRBV6-5
d_gene: .
abundance: .
j_gene: TRBJ1-2
CDR3aa: CASRPSDSYGYTF
CDR3nt: TGTGCCAGCCGGCCCTCGGACAGTTATGGCTACACCTTC

v_gene: TRBV11-3
d_gene: .
abundance: .
j_gene: TRBJ2-3
CDR3aa: CASSLSGGTQYF
CDR3nt: TGTGCCAGCAGCTTATCCGGGGGTACGCAGTATTTT

v_gene: TRBV5-4
d_gene: .
abundance: .
j_gene: TRBJ1-2
CDR3aa: CASSLGQSRGYTF
CDR3nt: TGTGCCAGCAGCTTGGGACAGTCCCGAGGCTACACCTTC

v_gene: TRBV3-1/TRBV3-2
d_gene: TRBD2
abundance: .
j_gene: TRBJ2-7
CDR3aa: CASSPGLDYEQYF
CDR3nt: TGTGCCAGCAGCCCCGGACTAGACTACGAGCAGTACTTC

v_gene: TRBV11-2
d_gene: TRBD1
abundance: .
j_gene: TRBJ1-1
CDR3aa: CASSLYTGANTEAFF
CDR3nt: TGTGCCAGCAGCCTTTATACAGGGGCGAACACTGAAGCTTTCTTT

v_gene: TRBV5-1
d_gene: .
abundance: .
j_gene: TRBJ1-1
CDR3aa: CASSLVQSTEAFF
CDR3nt: TGCGCCAGCAGCTTGGTTCAAAGCACTGAAGCTTTCTTT

v_gene: TRBV6-5
d_gene: .
abundance: .
j_gene: TRBJ2-2
CDR3aa: CASRRPAGGGELFF
CDR3nt: TGTGCCAGCAGGAGGCCAGCTGGTGGCGGGGAGCTGTTTTTT

v_gene: TRBV6-2/TRBV6-3
d_gene: .
abundance: .
j_gene: TRBJ1-1
CDR3aa: CASSYQGYEAFF
CDR3nt: TGTGCCAGCAGTTACCAGGGGTATGAAGCTTTCTTT

v_gene: TRBV7-8
d_gene: TRBD1
abundance: .
j_gene: TRBJ2-5
CDR3aa: CASSPPPDRGPVGTQYF
CDR3nt: TGTGCCAGCAGCCCCCCCCCGGACAGGGGGCCTGTCGGGACCCAGTACTTC

v_gene: TRBV5-3
d_gene: .
abundance: .
j_gene: TRBJ2-7
CDR3aa: CARSLVERGEQYF
CDR3nt: TGTGCCAGAAGCTTGGTTGAGAGAGGCGAGCAGTACTTC

v_gene: TRBV7-2
d_gene: .
abundance: .
j_gene: TRBJ1-2
CDR3aa: CASSSPVRIYGYTF
CDR3nt: TGTGCCAGCAGCTCCCCCGTTCGGATCTATGGCTACACCTTC

v_gene: TRBV7-3
d_gene: .
abundance: .
j_gene: TRBJ2-2
CDR3aa: CASSRSEAGPEVGELFF
CDR3nt: TGTGCCAGCAGTCGGTCGGAGGCAGGACCAGAGGTGGGGGAGCTGTTTTTT

v_gene: TRBV7-9
d_gene: TRBD1
abundance: .
j_gene: TRBJ1-6
CDR3aa: CASNFGTGESPLHF
CDR3nt: TGTGCCAGCAACTTCGGGACAGGGGAATCACCCCTCCACTTT

v_gene: TRBV6-6
d_gene: .
abundance: .
j_gene: TRBJ2-6
CDR3aa: CASSFGSSSGANVLTF
CDR3nt: TGTGCCAGCAGTTTCGGATCCAGCTCTGGGGCCAACGTCCTGACTTTC

v_gene: TRBV19
d_gene: .
abundance: .
j_gene: TRBJ1-2
CDR3aa: CASSPDGNYGYTF
CDR3nt: TGTGCCAGTAGCCCGGACGGAAACTATGGCTACACCTTC

v_gene: TRBV19
d_gene: .
abundance: .
j_gene: TRBJ2-5
CDR3aa: CASKNTPGPQETQYF
CDR3nt: TGTGCCAGTAAAAACACTCCTGGGCCTCAAGAGACCCAGTACTTC

v_gene: TRBV27
d_gene: TRBD1
abundance: .
j_gene: TRBJ2-2
CDR3aa: CASSSPGQGAGFAGELFF
CDR3nt: TGTGCCAGCAGTTCCCCGGGACAGGGGGCGGGATTTGCCGGGGAGCTGTTTTTT

v_gene: TRBV5-1
d_gene: TRBD1
abundance: few
j_gene: TRBJ1-2
CDR3aa: CASSLVGTGGIFYGYTF
CDR3nt: TGCGCCAGCAGCTTGGTCGGGACAGGGGGCATCTTCTATGGCTACACCTTC

v_gene: TRBV2
d_gene: TRBD1
abundance: few
j_gene: TRBJ1-6
CDR3aa: CASSDDRGYSGSPLHF
CDR3nt: TGTGCCAGCAGTGACGACAGGGGATACAGTGGATCACCCCTCCACTTT

v_gene: TRBV9
d_gene: TRBD2
abundance: once
j_gene: TRBJ2-7
CDR3aa: CASSGGAGVSRSYEQYF
CDR3nt: TGTGCCAGCAGCGGGGGAGCGGGAGTAAGCCGATCCTACGAGCAGTACTTC

v_gene: TRBV18
d_gene: .
abundance: .
j_gene: TRBJ2-2
CDR3aa: CASSLSTGTGELFF
CDR3nt: TGTGCCAGCTCACTTTCGACGGGCACCGGGGAGCTGTTTTTT

v_gene: TRBV10-3
d_gene: .
abundance: .
j_gene: TRBJ1-1
CDR3aa: CAIRRGENTEAFF
CDR3nt: TGTGCCATCAGGAGGGGTGAAAACACTGAAGCTTTCTTT

v_gene: TRBV19
d_gene: TRBD1
abundance: .
j_gene: TRBJ1-5
CDR3aa: CASSSGQGGSKQPQHF
CDR3nt: TGTGCCAGTAGCTCGGGACAGGGGGGTTCCAAGCAGCCCCAGCATTTT

v_gene: TRBV7-3
d_gene: .
abundance: once
j_gene: TRBJ2-1
CDR3aa: CASSLDVGSSYNEQFF
CDR3nt: TGTGCCAGCAGCTTAGACGTTGGTAGCTCCTACAATGAGCAGTTCTTC

v_gene: TRBV2
d_gene: TRBD1
abundance: .
j_gene: TRBJ1-2
CDR3aa: CASSAFRDSYGYTF
CDR3nt: TGTGCCAGCAGTGCTTTCCGGGACAGCTATGGCTACACCTTC

v_gene: TRBV21-1
d_gene: .
abundance: .
j_gene: TRBJ2-5
CDR3aa: CASSNPRGAEETQYF
CDR3nt: TGTGCCAGCAGCAATCCTCGAGGGGCCGAAGAGACCCAGTACTTC

v_gene: TRBV2
d_gene: .
abundance: once
j_gene: TRBJ1-1
CDR3aa: CASDSDTEAFF
CDR3nt: TGTGCCAGCGACAGTGACACTGAAGCTTTCTTT

v_gene: TRBV11-2
d_gene: .
abundance: .
j_gene: TRBJ2-5
CDR3aa: CASSLEAAWETQYF
CDR3nt: TGTGCCAGCAGCTTAGAAGCAGCCTGGGAGACCCAGTACTTC

v_gene: TRBV9
d_gene: .
abundance: .
j_gene: TRBJ1-2
CDR3aa: CASRGRRPPNYGYTF
CDR3nt: TGTGCCAGCAGGGGGCGACGGCCCCCCAACTATGGCTACACCTTC

v_gene: TRBV5-4
d_gene: .
abundance: .
j_gene: TRBJ2-2
CDR3aa: CASSYEFRNAPGELFF
CDR3nt: TGTGCCAGCAGCTACGAGTTCCGGAACGCACCCGGGGAGCTGTTTTTT

v_gene: TRBV11-1
d_gene: TRBD1
abundance: .
j_gene: TRBJ2-5
CDR3aa: CASRPRDRGQETQYF
CDR3nt: TGTGCCAGCAGGCCCCGGGACAGGGGGCAAGAGACCCAGTACTTC

v_gene: TRBV5-6
d_gene: TRBD2
abundance: .
j_gene: TRBJ2-5
CDR3aa: CASSSPGLAGAETQYF
CDR3nt: TGTGCCAGCAGCTCACCGGGACTAGCGGGAGCGGAGACCCAGTACTTC

v_gene: TRBV25-1
d_gene: TRBD1
abundance: .
j_gene: TRBJ1-1
CDR3aa: CASSSQGVRRMNTEAFF
CDR3nt: TGTGCCAGCAGTAGTCAGGGGGTTCGTCGTATGAACACTGAAGCTTTCTTT

v_gene: TRBV20-1
d_gene: .
abundance: .
j_gene: TRBJ2-5
CDR3aa: CRADNQETQYF
CDR3nt: TGCAGAGCCGACAACCAAGAGACCCAGTACTTC

v_gene: TRBV2
d_gene: TRBD1
abundance: few
j_gene: TRBJ1-5
CDR3aa: CASSTPGTDSNQPQHF
CDR3nt: TGTGCCAGCAGTACCCCCGGGACAGATAGCAATCAGCCCCAGCATTTT

v_gene: TRBV27
d_gene: TRBD2
abundance: few
j_gene: TRBJ2-7
CDR3aa: CASSSIAGGIEQYF
CDR3nt: TGTGCCAGCAGTTCAATAGCGGGAGGAATCGAGCAGTACTTC

v_gene: TRBV7-9
d_gene: .
abundance: .
j_gene: TRBJ2-3
CDR3aa: CASSLNPGADTQYF
CDR3nt: TGTGCCAGCAGCTTAAATCCGGGGGCAGATACGCAGTATTTT